This T cell receptor beta chain was obtained from a study of neurological immune-mediated disorders. Findings and caveats of the study: Phylogenetic grouping assigned the repertoires of 18 of 34 multiple sclerosis patients to a single related-CDR3 cluster, which may represent a signature. There were no CDR3 amino acid sequences shared by expanded clones across subjects, a result suggesting private repertoires in all groups.

This clonotype was found many times. Its antigen is undetermined. The cDNA was synthesized by 5'RACE incorporating 10-nucleotide random UMIs. From the 5' RACE reads, TCRdb called clonotypes with MiXCR, one entry per CDR3 protein. Of roughly 76,000 distinct CDR3 sequences in the sample, 3.2% are singletons; the top ten hold under 6.5%. V dropped 0 bases and J dropped 7 bases, with 7 bases sitting between them. The CDR3 extends over 12 amino acids. The V gene's germline CDR1 is SGDLS and CDR2 YYNGEE. This TCR derives from a woman aged 50 to 65 with multiple sclerosis. The V and J genes are TRBV9 and TRBJ1-2; D gene ambiguous. Sequenced sample: PBMCs. The CDR3 DNA reads as TGTGCCAGCAGCGTAGGAGGTCGTGGCTACACCTTC. Encoded protein: CASSVGGRGYTF.